This TCR beta chain derives from a study of T cell repertoires in cytomegalovirus infection. About the study: Shared public TCR beta signatures pointed to both CMV infection and a matching HLA type.

Comment on this clonotype: The antigen is undetermined.

TCRdb re-called the reads with MiXCR, one entry per CDR3 protein. The table lists about 63,000 distinct CDR3 sequences, 20% of them singletons. Notes on the study in general: Based on cumulative public TCR beta family frequency, carriers of CMV plus the relevant HLA were identified.

Trimming at V came to 2 bases and at J to 6 bases, leaving 5 bases not matched to a gene. The germline V gene encodes CDR1 MGHRA and CDR2 YSYEKL. The CDR3 sequence is 16 residues long. The chain couples TRBV4-1 to TRBJ2-3, with 13 bases lining up with TRBD2. This TCR came from a human donor in good health (CMV status not recorded). Some clones in this sample may be carry-over from other donors' samples. This specimen consisted of CD8+ T cells from cultured PBMCs, obtained from culture after CMV antigen stimulation. The CDR3 DNA is TGCGCCAGCAGCCAATCGGGACTAGCGGGGCGGGATACGCAGTATTTT. This translates into CASSQSGLAGRDTQYF.